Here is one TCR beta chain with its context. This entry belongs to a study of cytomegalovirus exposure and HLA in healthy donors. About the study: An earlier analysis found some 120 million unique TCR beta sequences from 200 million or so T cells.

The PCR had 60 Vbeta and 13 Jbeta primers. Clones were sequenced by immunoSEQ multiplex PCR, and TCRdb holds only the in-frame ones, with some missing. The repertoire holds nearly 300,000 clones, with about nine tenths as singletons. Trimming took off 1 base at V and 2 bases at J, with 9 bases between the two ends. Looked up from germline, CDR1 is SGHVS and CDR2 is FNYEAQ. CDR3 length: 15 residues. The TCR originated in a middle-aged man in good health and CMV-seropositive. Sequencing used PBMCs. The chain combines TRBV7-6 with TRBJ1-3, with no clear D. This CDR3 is CASSLVAGAGNTIYF. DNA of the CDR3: TGTGCCAGCAGCTTAGTGGCGGGAGCTGGAAACACCATATATTTT.